This entry lists 17 T cell receptor beta chains sequenced from one sample in a study of graft-versus-host responses after intestinal transplantation. TCRdb keeps only in-frame clones here, not all; method: immunoSEQ multiplex PCR. The table has tens of thousands of clones, about 95% seen once. These receptors' antigens are unknown. Material: unstimulated CD4+ T cells sorted from spleen or lymph node cells, obtained before transplant. These receptors came from a human donor who was the organ donor for an intestinal transplant.

V usage is TRBV5-1 and J usage is TRBJ1-4, with D perhaps TRBD1 (6 bases). V lost 1 base to trimming and J lost 3 bases, with 10 bases between them. Germline CDR1 is SGHRS and CDR2 is YFSETQ. The CDR3 spans 15 residues. CDR3 sequence (DNA): TGCGCCAGCAGCTTGACAGGGAGGGCTAATGAAAAACTGTTTTTT. Translating it yields CASSLTGRANEKLFF.

This clone was seen only once. This chain connects TRBV11-2 to TRBJ1-1; D uncertain. This CDR3 comprises 15 residues. The germline V gene has CDR1 SGHAT and CDR2 FQNNGV. Trimming took off 5 bases at V and 1 base at J, with 14 bases between the two ends. CDR3: CASSVTGSGNTEAFF. DNA of the CDR3: TGTGCCAGCAGCGTGACGGGTTCGGGGAACACTGAAGCTTTCTTT. Using reference TRBV11-2 and TRBJ1-1 for the parts outside the CDR3, the full variable domain is EAGVAQSPRYKIIEKRQSVAFWCNPISGHATLYWYQQILGQGPKLLIQFQNNGVVDDSQLPKDRFSAERLKGVDSTLKIQPAKLEDSAVYLCASSVTGSGNTEAFFGQGTRLTVV.

The chain is built from TRBV5-1 and TRBJ2-7; D might be TRBD1 (5 bases). This CDR3 has 15 residues. V gave up 5 bases and J gave up 0 bases, with 15 bases separating them. Germline assignment: CDR1 SGHRS and CDR2 YFSETQ. The CDR3 region has the DNA TGCGCCAGCAGGCGTAACAGGTGGAGCTCCTACGAGCAGTACTTC. Translating gives CASRRNRWSSYEQYF.

This chain connects TRBV9 to TRBJ2-3, with D possibly matching TRBD1 (6 bases). The ends were cut back, 0 bases at V and 4 bases at J, with 6 bases in the middle. The CDR3 has 13 residues. The V gene's germline CDR1 is SGDLS and CDR2 YYNGEE. The CDR3 DNA reads TGTGCCAGCAGCGTAGACAGGGCAGATACGCAGTATTTT. Its protein is CASSVDRADTQYF.

This chain uses TRBV5-1 with TRBJ2-5; D remains ambiguous. Trimming took off 5 bases at V and 5 bases at J, with 7 bases between the two ends. CDR3 size: 11 residues. Germline assignment: CDR1 SGHRS and CDR2 YFSETQ. The CDR3 nucleotides are TGCGCCAGCAGGCGAGCGGAGACCCAGTACTTC. It codes for CASRRAETQYF.

The chain couples TRBV18 to TRBJ2-3; D is uncertain. V was shortened by 2 bases and J by 1 base, with 7 bases between the two germline ends. Germline assignment: CDR1 KGHSH and CDR2 LQKENI. This CDR3 has 14 amino acids. The CDR3 DNA is TGTGCCAGCTCACCATCCATGGGCACAGATACGCAGTATTTT. It is translated as CASSPSMGTDTQYF.

The rearrangement uses TRBV6-5 and TRBJ1-5; D remains unclear. This CDR3 is 14 amino acids long. CDR1 and CDR2 from the germline V gene are MNHEY and SVGAGI. Trimming pared 0 bases from V and 2 bases from J, leaving 5 bases between. CDR3 residues: CASSYSQGNQPQHF. In DNA form, the CDR3 reads TGTGCCAGCAGTTACTCCCAGGGCAATCAGCCCCAGCATTTT.

V and J are TRBV29-1 and TRBJ1-1; TRBD1 might be the D (6 bases). Germline CDR1 reads SQVTM; CDR2 reads ANQGSEA. The CDR3 covers 16 residues. V dropped 7 bases and J dropped 1 base, with 22 bases sitting between them. DNA for the CDR3: TGCAGCGCCAGAGGTAGGGGGGCGTGGGGGAACACTGAAGCTTTCTTT. The encoded protein is CSARGRGAWGNTEAFF.

The V and J genes are TRBV6-4 and TRBJ2-1; no reliable D call. The germline V and J ends were trimmed by 6 bases and 1 base, with 10 bases remaining between them. The germline V gene encodes CDR1 MRHNA and CDR2 SNTAGT. The CDR3 length is 14 residues. The DNA of the CDR3 is TGTGCCAGCAGCAAGCTTAGGTCCTACAATGAGCAGTTCTTC. Amino acid sequence: CASSKLRSYNEQFF.

The chain joins TRBV6-4 to TRBJ2-5; D is undetermined. Germline-derived CDR1 and CDR2 are MRHNA and SNTAGT. This CDR3 has 16 residues. V lost 0 bases and J lost 1, with 12 bases in between. The CDR3 DNA is TGTGCCAGCAGTGACTCTCACGGCCGGTTCCAAGAGACCCAGTACTTC. Protein: CASSDSHGRFQETQYF.

The chain carries TRBV10-3 and TRBJ2-3; no definite D call. In germline, CDR1 is ENHRY, CDR2 SYGVKD. The CDR3 spans 12 residues. V was shortened by 4 bases and J by 3 bases, with 5 bases between the two germline ends. Here the CDR3 reads CAISVATDTQYF. CDR3 nucleotides: TGTGCCATCAGTGTTGCAACAGATACGCAGTATTTT.

The V and J genes are TRBV6-4 and TRBJ2-1; D is ambiguous. The germline gives CDR1 MRHNA, CDR2 SNTAGT. The CDR3 has 13 residues. Trimming removed 7 bases from V and 6 bases from J, with 13 bases in between. The DNA for the CDR3 is TGTGCCAGCACCACCCTCGTCCTCAATGAGCAGTTCTTC. It codes for CASTTLVLNEQFF.

This clone was counted only a few times. The rearrangement links TRBV7-9 to TRBJ2-1, with D possibly being TRBD1 (5 bases). Trimming took 2 bases from V and 3 from J, leaving 5 bases between them. Germline CDR1 and CDR2: SEHNR and FQNEAQ (reference sequence). The CDR3 runs 13 residues. DNA of the CDR3: TGTGCCAGCAGCTTACAGGGCTACAATGAGCAGTTCTTC. Encoded protein: CASSLQGYNEQFF.

V and J are TRBV7-3 and TRBJ2-5, with TRBD2 as a possible D gene (5 bases). The CDR3 covers 14 residues. V lost 4 bases, J lost 5 bases, and 14 bases lay in between. CDR1 is SGHTA, CDR2 FQGTGA, per germline. The CDR3 sequence: CASSWSGMGETQYF. CDR3 bases: TGTGCCAGCAGCTGGAGCGGTATGGGGGAGACCCAGTACTTC. Supplemented by reference TRBV7-3 and TRBJ2-5, the full variable domain reads GAGVSQTPSNKVTEKGKYVELRCDPISGHTALYWYRQSLGQGPEFLIYFQGTGAADDSGLPNDRFFAVRPEGSVSTLKIQRTERGDSAVYLCASSWSGMGETQYFGPGTRLLVL.

The chain is built from TRBV5-1 and TRBJ1-4, with D possibly being TRBD1 (5 bases). This CDR3 is 15 amino acids long. V lost 0 bases and J lost 8, with 14 bases in between. Per germline, CDR1 SGHRS and CDR2 YFSETQ. The CDR3 coding sequence is TGCGCCAGCAGCTTGGACGGGTTGGGGGTGGAAAAACTGTTTTTT. It encodes CASSLDGLGVEKLFF.

The chain joins TRBV28 to TRBJ1-2; tentatively, D is TRBD1 (6 bases). Germline lookup yields CDR1 MDHEN and CDR2 SYDVKM. There are 12 residues in the CDR3. V was shortened by 7 bases and J by 8 bases, with 14 bases between the two germline ends. CDR3 sequence: CASKTGHEGYTF. The CDR3 DNA is TGTGCCAGCAAGACAGGTCACGAGGGCTACACCTTC.

The chain links TRBV18 to TRBJ2-7; D may be TRBD1 (5 bases). This CDR3 has 13 residues. Looked up from germline, CDR1 is KGHSH and CDR2 is LQKENI. Trimming stripped 0 bases from V and 5 bases from J, with 8 bases between. The CDR3 DNA reads TGTGCCAGCTCACCACCTCAGGGCGACGAGCAGTACTTC. Translating it yields CASSPPQGDEQYF.